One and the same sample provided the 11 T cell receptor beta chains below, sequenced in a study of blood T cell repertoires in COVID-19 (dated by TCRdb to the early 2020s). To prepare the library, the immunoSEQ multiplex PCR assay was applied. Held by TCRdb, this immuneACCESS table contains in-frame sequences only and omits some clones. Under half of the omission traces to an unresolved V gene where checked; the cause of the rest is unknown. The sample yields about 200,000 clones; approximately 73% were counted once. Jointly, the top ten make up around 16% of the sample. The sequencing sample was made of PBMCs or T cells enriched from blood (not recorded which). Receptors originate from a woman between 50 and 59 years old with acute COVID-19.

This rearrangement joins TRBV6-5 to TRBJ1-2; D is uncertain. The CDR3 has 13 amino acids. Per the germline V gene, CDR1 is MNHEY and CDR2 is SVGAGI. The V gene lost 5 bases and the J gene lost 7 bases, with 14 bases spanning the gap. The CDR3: CASSTTQVGGYTF. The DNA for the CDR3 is TGTGCCAGCAGTACCACCCAGGTGGGTGGCTACACCTTC.

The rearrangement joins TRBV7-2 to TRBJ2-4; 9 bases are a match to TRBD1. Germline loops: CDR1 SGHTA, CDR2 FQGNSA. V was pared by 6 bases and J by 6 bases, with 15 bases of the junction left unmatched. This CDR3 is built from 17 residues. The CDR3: CASRTTGGASGANIQYF. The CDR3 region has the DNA TGTGCCAGCAGAACCACAGGGGGCGCAAGTGGCGCAAACATTCAGTACTTC.

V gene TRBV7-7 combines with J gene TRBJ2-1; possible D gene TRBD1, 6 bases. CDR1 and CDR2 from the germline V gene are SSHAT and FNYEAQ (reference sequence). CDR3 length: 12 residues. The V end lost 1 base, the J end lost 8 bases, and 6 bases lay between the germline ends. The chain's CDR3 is CASSLEGDEQFF. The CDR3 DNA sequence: TGTGCCAGCAGCTTAGAGGGGGATGAGCAGTTCTTC.

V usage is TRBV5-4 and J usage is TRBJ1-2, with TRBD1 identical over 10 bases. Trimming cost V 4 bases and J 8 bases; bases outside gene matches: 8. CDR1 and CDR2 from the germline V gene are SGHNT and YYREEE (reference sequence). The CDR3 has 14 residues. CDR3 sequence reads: CASSGVGTGEGYTF. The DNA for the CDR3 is TGTGCCAGCAGCGGGGTCGGGACAGGGGAAGGCTACACCTTC.

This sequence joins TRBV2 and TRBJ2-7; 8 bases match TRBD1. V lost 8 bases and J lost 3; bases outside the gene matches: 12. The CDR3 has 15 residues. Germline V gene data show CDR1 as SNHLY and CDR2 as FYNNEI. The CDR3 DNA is TGTGCCAGCCTTCCGGACAGGGTAGCGTTCTACGAGCAGTACGTC. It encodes CASLPDRVAFYEQYV.

The CDR3 bases are TGTGCCAGCTCACCACAAGAAGGGACAACCGGGGCCAACGTCCTGACTTTC. This sequence encodes CASSPQEGTTGANVLTF. The chain has TRBV18 and TRBJ2-6; tentatively, D is TRBD1 (6 bases). This CDR3 spans 17 amino acids. The germline CDR1 and CDR2 sequences are KGHSH and LQKENI. V lost 1 base and J lost 4, with 14 bases in between.

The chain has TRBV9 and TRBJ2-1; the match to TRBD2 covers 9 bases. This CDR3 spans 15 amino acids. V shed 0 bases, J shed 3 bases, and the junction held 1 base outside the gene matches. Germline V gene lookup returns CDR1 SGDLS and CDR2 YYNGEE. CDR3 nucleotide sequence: TGTGCCAGCAGCGTAGGAGCGGGGGGCTACAATGAGCAGTTCTTC. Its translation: CASSVGAGGYNEQFF.

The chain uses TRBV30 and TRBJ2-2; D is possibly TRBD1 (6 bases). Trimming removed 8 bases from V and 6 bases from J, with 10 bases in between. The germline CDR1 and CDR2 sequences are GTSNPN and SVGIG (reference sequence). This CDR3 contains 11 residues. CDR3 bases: TGTGCCGGCAGGGGAGCCGGGGAGCTGTTTTTT. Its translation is CAGRGAGELFF.

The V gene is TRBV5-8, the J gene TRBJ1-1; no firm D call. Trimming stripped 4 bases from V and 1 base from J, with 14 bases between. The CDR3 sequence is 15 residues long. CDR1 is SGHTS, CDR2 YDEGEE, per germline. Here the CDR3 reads CASSAKDSPNTEAFF. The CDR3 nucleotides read TGTGCCAGCAGCGCTAAAGACTCACCGAACACTGAAGCTTTCTTT. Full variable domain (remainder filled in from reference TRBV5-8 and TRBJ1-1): EAGVTQSPTHLIKTRGQQATLRCSPISGHTSVYWYQQALGLGLQFLLWYDEGEERNRGNFPPRFSGRQFPNYSSELNVNALELEDSALYLCASSAKDSPNTEAFFGQGTRLTVV.

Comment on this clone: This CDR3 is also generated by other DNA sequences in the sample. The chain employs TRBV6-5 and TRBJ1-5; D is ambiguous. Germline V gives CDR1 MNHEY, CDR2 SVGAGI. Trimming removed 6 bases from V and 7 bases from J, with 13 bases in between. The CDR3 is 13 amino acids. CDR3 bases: TGTGCCAGCAGACCCCAAGGAGGGCAGCCCCAGCATTTT. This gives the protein CASRPQGGQPQHF.

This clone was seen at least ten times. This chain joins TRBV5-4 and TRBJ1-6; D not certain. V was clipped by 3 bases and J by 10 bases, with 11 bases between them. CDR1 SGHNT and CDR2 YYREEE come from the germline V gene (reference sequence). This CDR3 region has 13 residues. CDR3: CASSSGRESPLHF. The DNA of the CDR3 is TGTGCCAGCAGCTCCGGGAGGGAGTCACCCCTCCACTTT.